The clone carrying this T cell receptor beta chain showed up just once. TCRdb's table, derived via immunoSEQ multiplex PCR, lists solely in-frame clones and lacks some. Of around 260,000 clones in the sample, roughly 90% were seen once. The data were taken from a study of blood T cell repertoires in COVID-19. Germline CDR1 reads MNHEY; CDR2 reads SVGAGI. V was shortened by 6 bases and J by 4 bases, with 12 bases between the two germline ends. CDR3 length equals 13 residues. This chain connects TRBV6-5 to TRBJ1-1; D not resolved. This sequence was found in a man aged 55 to 69 who had recovered from COVID-19. The sample comprised peripheral blood. CDR3 sequence reads: CASRPVLGTEAFF. The CDR3, as DNA: TGTGCCAGCAGGCCCGTCCTAGGCACTGAAGCTTTCTTT.